This T cell receptor (beta chain) originates from a study of CD8+CD57+ T cells in acquired aplastic anemia. Study-level background: Roughly 3 ug was the average amount of DNA from sorted CD4+ and CD8+ cells.

The CDR3 is 13 amino acids. CDR1 is SNHLY, CDR2 FYNNEI, per germline. Points from the study as a whole: Both patients and controls carried the same twenty-nine CD8+ CDR3 sequences. Patients versus controls showed no significant CD8+ Simpson's diversity difference.

With respect to this clonotype: Antigen: not known. The junction does not match germline at one end; this may be a read error.

Genomic DNA constituted the template upon which TCR beta VDJ and CDR3 profiling was performed. A single record per CDR3 protein comes from TCRdb applying MiXCR to the reads. Seen here are a few hundred thousand distinct CDR3 sequences, just under 70% observed once, and the top ten hold less than 4%. The origin of this receptor is a human donor in good health, serving as a control. J is TRBJ2-6 and V is TRBV2, with D perhaps TRBD1 (5 bases). Sequences were obtained from sorted CD4+, CD8+, or CD8+CD57+ T cells (not recorded which) from PBMCs. The CDR3 loop is CATTWAGANDLTF. The CDR3 coding sequence is TGTGCCACCACATGGGCTGGGGCCAACGACCTGACTTTC.